Below are 8 T cell receptor beta chains sequenced from a single sample in a study of regulatory T cells in long-lasting Graves disease. This sample's time point: newly diagnosed GD, antithyroid drugs for less than 3 months. Extracted RNA from PBMCs served as the source of the TCR library. Arm-PCR of CDR3 regions and iRepertoire HTBI primers were the basis on which TCR beta libraries were built. TCRdb redid the calling of the multiplex PCR reads with MiXCR, one entry per CDR3 protein. The sample lists under 250,000 distinct CDR3 sequences, 20% to 25% occurring once. The sequences come from peripheral blood mononuclear cells (PBMCs), collected at new diagnosis, from a patient treated with antithyroid drugs. The origin of the receptors is a female donor with Graves disease.

This clonotype was observed many times. J is TRBJ2-5 and V is TRBV5-1; TRBD1 matches at 10 bases. Per the germline V gene, CDR1 is SGHRS and CDR2 is YFSETQ. This CDR3 contains 15 residues. V dropped 4 bases and J dropped 4; count of bases not matched to a gene: 7. The CDR3 loop is CASSLTGTGVETQYF. The CDR3 DNA reads as TGCGCCAGCAGCCTAACCGGGACAGGGGTAGAGACCCAGTACTTC.

In its sample, this clonotype was seen many times. The rearrangement joins TRBV3-1 to TRBJ2-5; TRBD2 aligns across 8 bases. V was clipped by 4 bases and J by 5 bases; unmatched bases: 9. There are 15 residues in the CDR3. Germline CDR1 is LGHDT and CDR2 is YNNKEL (reference sequence). The CDR3 DNA reads TGTGCCAGCAGCCCCTTGGGACTAGAGCAGGAGACCCAGTACTTC. Its translation is CASSPLGLEQETQYF.

The sample holds many counts of this clonotype. The V gene is TRBV5-8, the J gene TRBJ1-5; weak D call: TRBD1 (6 bases). CDR1 and CDR2 from the germline V gene are SGHTS and YDEGEE. Trimming pared 7 bases from V and 5 bases from J, leaving 10 bases between. The CDR3 is 12 residues long. This CDR3 reads CASGDIHQPQHF. The CDR3 coding sequence is TGTGCCAGCGGGGACATTCATCAGCCCCAGCATTTT.

Turning to this clonotype: A read error is likely here: a far larger clone is one base away. The chain couples TRBV5-5 to TRBJ2-7; D possibly corresponds to TRBD2 (6 bases). The CDR3 contains 15 residues. Germline lookup yields CDR1 SGHKS and CDR2 YYEKEE (reference sequence). The CDR3: CTSSLAGGRVYEQYF. For the CDR3, the DNA is TGCACCAGCAGCTTGGCCGGGGGACGGGTCTACGAGCAGTACTTC.

This clonotype has more than one count but fewer than ten. The chain employs TRBV7-9 and TRBJ1-3; a weak D match, TRBD1 (6 bases). The germline CDR1 and CDR2 sequences are SEHNR and FQNEAQ (reference sequence). The CDR3 is made up of 14 amino acids. Trimming removed 5 bases from V and 4 bases from J, with 12 bases in between. This CDR3 reads CASSPGTLGNTIYF. In DNA form, the CDR3 reads TGTGCCAGCAGCCCCGGGACACTCGGAAACACCATATATTTT.

This clonotype has at least ten counts. The chain is built from TRBV7-2 and TRBJ2-4; 7 bases fit TRBD2. V lost 2 bases and J lost 8; bases outside the gene matches: 6. The germline V gene encodes CDR1 SGHTA and CDR2 FQGNSA. The CDR3 loop spans 14 amino acids. As DNA, the CDR3 is TGTGCCAGCAGCTTACTAGCGGTGAGGGACATTCAGTACTTC. Translating gives CASSLLAVRDIQYF.

The chain links TRBV7-9 to TRBJ2-7, with D tentatively TRBD1 (6 bases). This CDR3 contains 13 residues. The V end was cut by 1 base, the J end by 12 bases, with 16 bases between. CDR1 and CDR2 from the germline V gene are SEHNR and FQNEAQ (reference sequence). The CDR3 DNA is TGTGCCAGCAGCTTAGGGGGGCAGACTAACCTGTACTTC. This gives the protein CASSLGGQTNLYF.

This clonotype was seen ten or more times. An end of the junction differs from the germline gene, which may be a read error. The V call is TRBV10-3, the J call TRBJ2-7; 8 nucleotides agree with TRBD1. This CDR3 has 17 residues. Per the germline V gene, CDR1 is ENHRY and CDR2 is SYGVKD. CDR3 residues: CTISKEPGQDPSYEQYF. CDR3 DNA: TGTACCATCAGTAAGGAACCGGGACAGGATCCCTCCTACGAGCAGTACTTC.